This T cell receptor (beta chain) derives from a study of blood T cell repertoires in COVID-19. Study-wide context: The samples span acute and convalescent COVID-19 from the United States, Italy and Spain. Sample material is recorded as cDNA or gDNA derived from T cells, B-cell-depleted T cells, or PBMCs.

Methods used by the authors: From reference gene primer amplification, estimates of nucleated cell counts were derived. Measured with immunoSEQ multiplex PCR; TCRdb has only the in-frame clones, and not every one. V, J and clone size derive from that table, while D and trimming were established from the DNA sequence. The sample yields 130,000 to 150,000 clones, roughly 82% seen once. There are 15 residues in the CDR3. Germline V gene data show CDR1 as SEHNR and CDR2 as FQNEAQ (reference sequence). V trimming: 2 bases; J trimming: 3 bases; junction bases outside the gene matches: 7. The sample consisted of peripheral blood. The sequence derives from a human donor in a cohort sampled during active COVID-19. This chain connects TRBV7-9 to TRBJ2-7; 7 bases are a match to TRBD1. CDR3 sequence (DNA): TGTGCCAGCAGCTTAATGGGGACAGCCAGCTACGAGCAGTACTTC. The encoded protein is CASSLMGTASYEQYF.